This T cell receptor beta chain comes out of a study of blood T cell repertoires in COVID-19. Study summary: The analysed material was cDNA or gDNA that came from T cells, B-cell-depleted T cells, or PBMCs.

As handled by the study authors: How many nucleated cells were present was estimated from reference gene primer amplification. Sequencing used immunoSEQ multiplex PCR; TCRdb keeps in-frame clones, though not all of them. V and J calls and clone size follow that table, whereas D and trimming were derived from the DNA. Of around 130,000 clones in the sample, 80% to 85% were seen once. The CDR3 contains 15 residues. V was shortened by 5 bases and J by 0 bases, with 14 bases between the two germline ends. Germline V gives CDR1 LNHDA, CDR2 SQIVND (reference sequence). The sequenced material came from peripheral blood. This TCR was recovered from a woman of 80 years or more with acute or convalescent COVID-19. The gene calls are TRBV19 and TRBJ2-7, with D perhaps matching TRBD2 (5 bases). CDR3 in DNA: TGTGCCAGTAGTCCTTTCGCCGGGAACTCCTACGAGCAGTACTTC. This codes for CASSPFAGNSYEQYF.